The entry below gives a single T cell receptor (beta chain) sequence along with its context. Its matching antigen is unknown. Primers: 60 Vbeta forward and 13 Jbeta reverse. Sequencing used immunoSEQ multiplex PCR; TCRdb keeps in-frame clones, though not all of them. The top ten clones hold around 1% of a sample with some 180,000 clones, around 90% of them seen once. The data stem from a study of cytomegalovirus exposure and HLA in healthy donors. Across the study: Early on, a data release was issued that held roughly 86 million unique TCRs from HLA-typed donors. Findings of the study overall: Another analysis was done later, and it associated around 15,000 TCR beta sequences with HLA alleles at 0.05 false discovery rate. Researchers had no immune exposure information except CMV serostatus available. The authors later found HLA-associated TCR beta chains more clonally expanded than equally common others.

The V end was cut by 5 bases, the J end by 4 bases, with 9 bases between. This CDR3 contains 12 residues. CDR1 is SNHLY and CDR2 is FYNNEI in the germline V gene. Sequencing was carried out using PBMCs. The chain uses TRBV2 and TRBJ2-7; the D is unclear. This sequence originates from a boy between 2 and 10 years old in good health and CMV-seronegative. The CDR3 DNA reads as TGTGCCAGCAGTCACGACTCTTACGAGCAGTACTTC. Its translation: CASSHDSYEQYF.